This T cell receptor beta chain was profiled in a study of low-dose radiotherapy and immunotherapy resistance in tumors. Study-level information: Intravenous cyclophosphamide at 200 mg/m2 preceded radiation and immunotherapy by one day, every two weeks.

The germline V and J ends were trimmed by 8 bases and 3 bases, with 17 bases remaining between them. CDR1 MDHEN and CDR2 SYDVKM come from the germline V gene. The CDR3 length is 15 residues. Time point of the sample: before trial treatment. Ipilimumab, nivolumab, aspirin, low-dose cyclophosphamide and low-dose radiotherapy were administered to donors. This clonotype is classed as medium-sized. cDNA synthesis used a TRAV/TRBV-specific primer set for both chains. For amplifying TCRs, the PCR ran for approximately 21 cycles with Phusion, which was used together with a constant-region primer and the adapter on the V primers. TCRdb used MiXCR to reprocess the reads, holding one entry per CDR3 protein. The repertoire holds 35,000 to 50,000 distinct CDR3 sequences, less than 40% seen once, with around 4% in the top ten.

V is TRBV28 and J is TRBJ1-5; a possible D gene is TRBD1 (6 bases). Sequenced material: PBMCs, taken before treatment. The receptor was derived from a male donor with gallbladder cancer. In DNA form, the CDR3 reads TGTGCCAGCCGCAGTTTAAACAGGGTCAATCAGCCCCAGCATTTT. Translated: CASRSLNRVNQPQHF.